Described below is a single TCR beta chain sequence and its context. The sample originates from a study of cytomegalovirus exposure and HLA in healthy donors. It was with 60 Vbeta and 13 Jbeta primers that the PCR ran. Sequencing was performed with immunoSEQ multiplex PCR; in TCRdb, only in-frame clones are kept and a portion is missing. Of about 99,000 clones listed, 10% are singletons. Per germline, CDR1 LNHDA and CDR2 SQIVND (reference sequence). This CDR3 has 18 residues. V was pared by 4 bases and J by 3 bases, with 7 bases of the junction left unmatched. The chain recombines TRBV19 with TRBJ2-2; 14 bases map to TRBD2. The receptor was isolated from a man aged 40-49 years in good health and CMV-seropositive. What was sequenced was PBMCs. CDR3: CASSSGTSGSLDTGELFF. Here the CDR3 DNA reads TGTGCCAGTAGTAGTGGGACTAGCGGGAGCTTAGACACCGGGGAGCTGTTTTTT.